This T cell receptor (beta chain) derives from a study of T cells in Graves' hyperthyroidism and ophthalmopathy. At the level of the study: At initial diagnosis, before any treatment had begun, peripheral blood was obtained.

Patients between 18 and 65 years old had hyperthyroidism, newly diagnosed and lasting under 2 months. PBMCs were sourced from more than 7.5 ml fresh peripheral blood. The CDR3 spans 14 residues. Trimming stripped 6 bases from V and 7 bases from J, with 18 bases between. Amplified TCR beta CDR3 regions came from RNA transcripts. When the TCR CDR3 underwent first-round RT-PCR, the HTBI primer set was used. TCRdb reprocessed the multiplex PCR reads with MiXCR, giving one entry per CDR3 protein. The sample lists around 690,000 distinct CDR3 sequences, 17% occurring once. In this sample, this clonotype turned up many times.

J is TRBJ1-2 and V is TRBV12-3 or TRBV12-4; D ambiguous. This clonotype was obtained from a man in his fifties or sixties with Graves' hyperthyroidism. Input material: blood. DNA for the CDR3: TGTGCCAGCAGGCCCGGGTCCCTCAATTCTGGCTACACCTTC. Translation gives CASRPGSLNSGYTF.